This T cell receptor (beta chain) was sequenced for a study of T cell changes during pregnancy in multiple sclerosis. CDR1 and CDR2 (germline): SGHTA, FQGNSA. The CDR3 runs 11 residues. Trimming took 5 bases from V and 7 from J, leaving 9 bases between them. Produced via immunoSEQ multiplex PCR; TCRdb's table is partial and in-frame only. Of more than 70,000 clones in the sample, around 93% are singletons; the top ten hold 0.8% to 0.95%. The clonotype originates from a female donor with multiple sclerosis, enrolled in a pregnancy study. The source material was peripheral blood, sampled before pregnancy. The chain combines TRBV7-2 with TRBJ2-7; perhaps TRBD1 as D (5 bases). The CDR3 nucleotides are TGTGCCAGCAGCGGGGCAAGGGAGCAGTACTTC. This sequence encodes CASSGAREQYF.